This TCR beta chain was sequenced for a study of cytomegalovirus exposure and HLA in healthy donors. Produced via immunoSEQ multiplex PCR; TCRdb's table is partial and in-frame only. The repertoire holds about 280,000 clones, with about 86% as singletons. Germline V gene data show CDR1 as MGHRA and CDR2 as YSYEKL. The CDR3 runs to 16 residues. Trimming removed 3 bases from V and 2 bases from J, with 17 bases in between. The clonotype comes from a woman younger than 35 in good health and CMV-seronegative. What was sequenced was PBMCs. V is TRBV4-1 and J is TRBJ2-7; a weak D match, TRBD2 (5 bases). CDR3 in DNA: TGCGCCAGCAGCCAGGGAACTACGGGGTCCCCCTACGAGCAGTACTTC. It translates to CASSQGTTGSPYEQYF.